This TCR beta chain was sequenced in a study of blood T cell repertoires in COVID-19. In the authors' methods: Amplification of reference gene primers provided the estimated nucleated cell counts. Only in-frame clones appear in the TCRdb table, and some are missing; sequencing was by immunoSEQ multiplex PCR. That table gives V, J and clone size, and the DNA gave D and trimming. The sample holds some 140,000 clones, around 83% seen once. In germline, CDR1 is LNHDA, CDR2 SQIVND (reference sequence). The CDR3 extends over 15 amino acids. Unmatched junction bases numbered 12, after V lost 5 bases and J lost 7 bases.

This chain connects TRBV19 to TRBJ1-2, with 8 nucleotides matching TRBD1. The sequenced sample consisted of peripheral blood. The source of this sequence is a woman in her fifties or sixties with COVID-19, enrolled during active disease. CDR3 residues: CASSDSWTGRSGYTF. The CDR3 nucleotides read TGTGCCAGTAGTGATTCCTGGACAGGGAGGAGTGGCTACACCTTC.